This T cell receptor (beta chain) was retrieved from a study of blood T cells in healthy people across ages. Study-wide results and caveats: Compared with aged donors, long-lived donors showed fewer expanded clones, suggesting selection. PBMCs went unsorted, and a conclusive naive versus antigen-experienced comparison was therefore prevented.

A remark on this clonotype: Its antigen is unknown. At one boundary the junction diverges from the germline segment, which might be a read error.

Next came a second PCR, run for about 6 to 11 cycles, which used a sample-barcoded 5' primer along with a J-beta primer mix. MiXCR, run by TCRdb on the 5' RACE reads, gives a single entry per CDR3 protein. The data contain approximately 830,000 distinct CDR3 sequences, roughly 60% of them seen just once; the ten biggest clones take up roughly a quarter. Germline V CDR1 and CDR2: SGHTA, FQGNSA. The CDR3 has 16 amino acids. The sample was blood. This sequence was found in a man younger than 45 in good health. The chain has TRBV7-2 and TRBJ2-7, with D unclear. The CDR3 DNA sequence: TGTGTCAGCAGCTTAGTGTTACGTGCCGGCTCCTACGAGCAGTACTTC. Translating gives CVSSLVLRAGSYEQYF. Looking up the rest from reference TRBV7-2 and TRBJ2-7 gives the full variable domain: GAGVSQSPSNKVTEKGKDVELRCDPISGHTALYWYRQSLGQGLEFLIYFQGNSAPDKSGLPSDRFSAERTGGSVSTLTIQRTQQEDSAVYLCVSSLVLRAGSYEQYFGPGTRLTVT.